The T cell receptor (beta chain) described here comes from a study of blood T cell repertoires in COVID-19. Study in general: T cells, B-cell-depleted T cells, or PBMCs provided the cDNA or gDNA that served as material.

Sequenced by immunoSEQ multiplex PCR; TCRdb stores in-frame clones only, minus some. The sample lists 180,000 or so clones; 75% to 90% were seen once. The sample comprised peripheral blood. This sequence originates from a human donor with active or convalescent COVID-19. The donor label of this sample is uncertain.

CDR3 DNA sequence: TGTGCCAGCAGCCGTGGGGGCTATAGGACTGAAGCTTTCTTT. Translated, it gives CASSRGGYRTEAFF. The rearrangement uses TRBV7-8 and TRBJ1-1; weak D call: TRBD1 (6 bases). Germline CDR1 reads SGHVS; CDR2 reads FQNEAQ. The CDR3 consists of 14 residues. The V and J ends lost 5 bases and 5 bases respectively, with 15 bases between them.